Shown below are 32 T cell receptor beta chains from a single sample sequenced in a study of OX40 agonist ivuxolimab in advanced cancers. Libraries were prepared by immunoSEQ multiplex PCR; TCRdb keeps only in-frame clonotypes and omits some of them. The sample contains some 70,000 clones, around four fifths of which appear only once. The starting material was CD4+ or CD8+ T cells sorted from blood, obtained in a trial of the OX40 agonist ivuxolimab. Receptors were obtained from an adult with an advanced solid tumor such as melanoma, head and neck, liver or kidney cancer.

To note about this clone: Other DNA sequences within the sample encode an identical CDR3. This rearrangement joins TRBV11-3 to TRBJ2-2; no reliable D call. The V gene lost 1 base and the J gene lost 1 base, with 4 bases spanning the gap. This CDR3 comprises 14 residues. In germline, CDR1 is SGHNT, CDR2 YENEEA. This CDR3 reads CASSLGQNTGELFF. The DNA for the CDR3 is TGTGCCAGCAGCTTAGGACAGAACACCGGGGAGCTGTTTTTT.

J is TRBJ2-7 and V is TRBV6-5, with D unclear. V gave up 6 bases and J gave up 6 bases, with 18 bases separating them. The germline V gene encodes CDR1 MNHEY and CDR2 SVGAGI. This CDR3 spans 14 amino acids. The CDR3 DNA follows: TGTGCCAGCAGCTACGTCGAGTGGTATGGCGAGCAGTACTTC. This encodes CASSYVEWYGEQYF.

This CDR3 reads CSAPRQETQYF. DNA for the CDR3: TGCAGTGCCCCGCGGCAAGAGACCCAGTACTTC. The V gene is TRBV20-1, the J gene TRBJ2-5; the D is unclear. The CDR3 contains 11 residues. Deletions cut 6 bases from V and 2 bases from J, with 7 bases between. Per germline, CDR1 DFQATT and CDR2 SNEGSKA (reference sequence).

CDR3 DNA: TGTGCCAGTAGTGTAGCGGGCAGGGGATACGAGCAGTACGTC. It yields the protein CASSVAGRGYEQYV. The gene calls are TRBV19 and TRBJ2-7; weak D call: TRBD2 (7 bases). The CDR3 has 14 amino acids. V was trimmed by 5 bases and J by 4 bases, leaving 15 bases between them. Looked up from germline, CDR1 is LNHDA and CDR2 is SQIVND (reference sequence).

This rearrangement joins TRBV6-1 to TRBJ1-5; 9 nucleotides align to TRBD1. The germline CDR1 and CDR2 sequences are MNHNS and SASEGT. The V and J ends lost 6 bases and 4 bases, in that order; junction bases with no gene match: 1. The CDR3 is made up of 13 amino acids. The CDR3 bases are TGTGCCAGCAGGGGGACAGGGAATCAGCCCCAGCATTTT. This gives the protein CASRGTGNQPQHF.

The J gene is TRBJ2-5, the V gene TRBV19; 7 nucleotides match TRBD1. Germline CDR1 LNHDA, CDR2 SQIVND (reference sequence). The CDR3 is 15 residues long. V shed 3 bases and J 1 base; nucleotides not matched to a gene: 5. CDR3 DNA: TGTGCCAGTAGTATCCGGGACAGTGTCCAAGAGACCCAGTACTTC. Translation gives CASSIRDSVQETQYF.

In its sample, this clone was seen once. This chain joins TRBV2 and TRBJ2-6; the match to TRBD1 covers 8 bases. Germline-derived CDR1 and CDR2 are SNHLY and FYNNEI. The V gene end was trimmed by 5 bases and the J gene end by 4 bases; junction bases not matched to a gene: 7. The CDR3 consists of 16 residues. The CDR3, as DNA: TGTGCCAGCAGTTTCCCAGGGGGCTCAGGGGCCAACGTCCTGACTTTC. Translated: CASSFPGGSGANVLTF.

The chain combines TRBV2 with TRBJ1-4, with 7 nucleotides matching TRBD1. The CDR3 covers 14 residues. Trimming at V came to 6 bases and at J to 4 bases, leaving 5 bases not matched to a gene. Germline loops: CDR1 SNHLY, CDR2 FYNNEI. CDR3 in amino acids: CASSGGGGNEKLFF. CDR3 nucleotide sequence: TGTGCCAGCAGCGGAGGGGGCGGTAATGAAAAACTGTTTTTT.

This clone occurred a few times. The chain carries TRBV25-1 and TRBJ1-2; no reliable D call. Germline V CDR1 and CDR2: MGHDK, SYGVNS. V gave up 4 bases and J gave up 4 bases, with 4 bases separating them. The CDR3 loop spans 11 amino acids. The CDR3 sequence is CASSGGYGYTF. In DNA, the CDR3 is TGTGCCAGCAGTGGGGGCTATGGCTACACCTTC.

The chain joins TRBV6-5 to TRBJ2-2, with D perhaps TRBD1 (6 bases). V shed 0 bases and J shed 1 base, with 9 bases lying between them. The germline CDR1 and CDR2 sequences are MNHEY and SVGAGI. The CDR3 has 16 amino acids. Written as DNA, the CDR3 is TGTGCCAGCAGTTACTCTGAGGGACAGAACACCGGGGAGCTGTTTTTT. Translated: CASSYSEGQNTGELFF.

The gene calls are TRBV5-1 and TRBJ1-1; maybe TRBD1 (6 bases). CDR1 is SGHRS and CDR2 is YFSETQ in the germline V gene. This CDR3 spans 13 amino acids. Trimming took off 2 bases at V and 6 bases at J, with 11 bases between the two ends. The CDR3 sequence is CASSFTGPAEAFF. For the CDR3, the DNA is TGCGCCAGCAGCTTTACAGGGCCGGCTGAAGCTTTCTTT.

V is TRBV7-6 and J is TRBJ1-5; 7 bases match TRBD1. The V and J ends lost 1 base and 1 base, in that order; junction bases with no gene match: 7. This CDR3 is 17 amino acids long. Germline V gives CDR1 SGHVS, CDR2 FNYEAQ. CDR3: CASSLDSGDRSNQPQHF. The CDR3 coding sequence is TGTGCCAGCAGCTTAGACTCAGGGGACAGAAGCAATCAGCCCCAGCATTTT.

The chain uses TRBV19 and TRBJ2-3; D possibly matches TRBD1 or TRBD2 (5 bases each). The CDR3 contains 13 residues. Trimming took 8 bases from V and 6 from J, leaving 15 bases between them. Germline V gives CDR1 LNHDA, CDR2 SQIVND (reference sequence). CDR3 residues: CASQLVGVDTQYF. As DNA, the CDR3 is TGTGCCAGTCAACTAGTGGGGGTCGATACGCAGTATTTT.

The V call is TRBV7-2, the J call TRBJ2-3, with 11 bases fitting TRBD2. After removal of 4 bases from V and 5 bases from J, the junction contained 5 bases not matched to a gene. This CDR3 spans 15 amino acids. Germline V gene lookup returns CDR1 SGHTA and CDR2 FQGNSA. This CDR3 reads CASSSSGGTGDTQYF. DNA of the CDR3: TGTGCCAGCAGCTCTAGCGGGGGGACGGGAGATACGCAGTATTTT. The full variable domain, completed using reference TRBV7-2 and TRBJ2-3, is GAGVSQSPSNKVTEKGKDVELRCDPISGHTALYWYRQSLGQGLEFLIYFQGNSAPDKSGLPSDRFSAERTGGSVSTLTIQRTQQEDSAVYLCASSSSGGTGDTQYFGPGTRLTVL.

The CDR3 DNA sequence: TGTGCCATCAGGGATACAGATACGCAGTATTTT. Protein sequence: CAIRDTDTQYF. The V gene is TRBV11-2, the J gene TRBJ2-3; tentative D call: TRBD1 (5 bases). CDR3 length: 11 amino acids. V was cut by 10 bases and J by 3 bases, with 8 bases left in between. CDR1 and CDR2 (germline): SGHAT, FQNNGV.

This sequence joins TRBV15 and TRBJ1-4; D gene uncertain. V gave up 0 bases and J gave up 4 bases, with 6 bases separating them. CDR3 length equals 14 residues. Germline V lookup: CDR1 LNHNV, CDR2 YYDKDF (reference sequence). This chain's CDR3 is CATSRDPNNEKLFF. The CDR3, as DNA: TGTGCCACCAGCAGAGATCCCAATAATGAAAAACTGTTTTTT.

The chain is built from TRBV7-8 and TRBJ2-1, with TRBD1 matching over 9 bases. The V gene's germline CDR1 is SGHVS and CDR2 FQNEAQ. CDR3 length equals 16 residues. V was clipped by 5 bases and J by 4 bases; unmatched bases: 9. CDR3 coding DNA: TGTGCCAGCAGCCATTGGCCGGGACAGGGATACAATGAGCAGTTCTTC. Protein: CASSHWPGQGYNEQFF.

CDR3 residues: CASSPPTSGGAAEQYV. As DNA, the CDR3 is TGTGCCAGCAGCCCACCGACTAGCGGGGGGGCTGCTGAGCAGTACGTC. V and J are TRBV6-6 and TRBJ2-7; 14 bases align to TRBD2. The germline gives CDR1 MNHNY, CDR2 SVGAGI (reference sequence). The CDR3 is 16 amino acids. The V segment lost 6 bases and the J segment 7 bases; nucleotides outside the gene matches: 11.

The gene calls are TRBV11-3 and TRBJ2-1; D unresolved. The V gene lost 5 bases and the J gene lost 3 bases, with 14 bases spanning the gap. Germline CDR1 is SGHNT and CDR2 is YENEEA. The CDR3 contains 15 residues. CDR3 loop: CASSLDRIGYNEQFF. CDR3 bases: TGTGCCAGCAGCCTGGACCGGATCGGCTACAATGAGCAGTTCTTC.

V usage is TRBV10-3 and J usage is TRBJ2-1; TRBD2 is a possible D gene (5 bases). Trimming shortened V by 4 bases and J by 5 bases, and 12 bases separated the two germline ends. The CDR3 contains 14 residues. CDR1 and CDR2 from the germline V gene are ENHRY and SYGVKD. CDR3 sequence (DNA): TGTGCCATCAGTGTAGAGGGCCGGCACAATGAGCAGTTCTTC. Translated: CAISVEGRHNEQFF.

The J gene is TRBJ1-5, the V gene TRBV28, with D unresolved. The CDR3 consists of 16 residues. Trimming pared 6 bases from V and 4 bases from J, leaving 19 bases between. Looked up from germline, CDR1 is MDHEN and CDR2 is SYDVKM. This CDR3 is CASSPENAGWNQPQHF. CDR3 bases: TGTGCCAGCAGCCCCGAAAACGCGGGGTGGAATCAGCCCCAGCATTTT.

The chain employs TRBV9 and TRBJ1-1; maybe TRBD1 (5 bases). V dropped 7 bases and J dropped 7 bases, with 17 bases sitting between them. Germline assignment: CDR1 SGDLS and CDR2 YYNGEE. The CDR3 is made up of 13 amino acids. CDR3 sequence reads: CASEEHGRGEAFF. CDR3 DNA sequence: TGTGCCAGCGAGGAACATGGGAGGGGTGAAGCTTTCTTT. Together with reference TRBV9 and TRBJ1-1, the CDR3 gives the full variable domain: DSGVTQTPKHLITATGQRVTLRCSPRSGDLSVYWYQQSLDQGLQFLIQYYNGEERAKGNILERFSAQQFPDLHSELNLSSLELGDSALYFCASEEHGRGEAFFGQGTRLTVV.

V is TRBV4-3 and J is TRBJ2-1; 7 bases line up with TRBD2. The CDR3 length is 17 residues. V gave up 4 bases and J gave up 8 bases; unmatched junction bases: 17. Per germline, CDR1 LGHNA and CDR2 YSLEER. CDR3 loop: CASSPRGVAAVGDEQFF. The CDR3 bases are TGCGCCAGCAGCCCCCGGGGGGTAGCGGCGGTGGGAGATGAGCAGTTCTTC.

The V call is TRBV19, the J call TRBJ1-1; D remains unclear. The germline gives CDR1 LNHDA, CDR2 SQIVND (reference sequence). V lost 3 bases and J lost 1, with 6 bases in between. This CDR3 region has 13 residues. CDR3 protein: CASSILKNTEAFF. As DNA, the CDR3 is TGTGCCAGTAGTATCCTAAAGAACACTGAAGCTTTCTTT. The variable domain in full, completed from reference TRBV19 and TRBJ1-1, reads DGGITQSPKYLFRKEGQNVTLSCEQNLNHDAMYWYRQDPGQGLRLIYYSQIVNDFQKGDIAEGYSVSREKKESFPLTVTSAQKNPTAFYLCASSILKNTEAFFGQGTRLTVV.

The V and J genes are TRBV10-2 and TRBJ2-6; 15 bases agree with TRBD2. The CDR3 sequence is 23 residues long. Germline loops: CDR1 WSHSY, CDR2 SAAADI. The J segment lost 2 bases and the V segment lost 5 bases, leaving 19 bases of the junction unmatched. The CDR3 DNA reads TGCGCCAGCAGTAAAACCGGACAGGGCTGGGGGACTAGCGGGAGGACTGGGGCCAACGTCCTGACTTTC. Amino acids: CASSKTGQGWGTSGRTGANVLTF.

V is TRBV10-3 and J is TRBJ2-7; the D gene is possibly TRBD2 (6 bases). The CDR3 spans 16 residues. The germline gives CDR1 ENHRY, CDR2 SYGVKD. The germline V and J ends were trimmed by 0 bases and 0 bases, with 12 bases remaining between them. The CDR3 bases are TGTGCCATCAGTGAGTCAGGAGGGGTGAGCTCCTACGAGCAGTACTTC. Protein: CAISESGGVSSYEQYF.

This clone was detected only a few times. The V call is TRBV4-2, the J call TRBJ2-7, with 8 bases identical to TRBD2. The CDR3 has 14 residues. V was pared by 4 bases and J by 3 bases, with 5 bases of the junction left unmatched. Per germline, CDR1 LGHNA and CDR2 YNFKEQ. This CDR3 reads CASSPTGGSYEQYF. The DNA of the CDR3 is TGTGCCAGCAGCCCAACGGGAGGGAGCTACGAGCAGTACTTC.

The chain couples TRBV9 to TRBJ2-1; possibly TRBD2 for D (7 bases). This CDR3 contains 17 residues. In germline, CDR1 is SGDLS, CDR2 YYNGEE. The ends were cut back, 3 bases at V and 8 bases at J, with 24 bases in the middle. CDR3 sequence reads: CASSETGGGGQDDEQFF. The CDR3, as DNA: TGTGCCAGCAGCGAGACAGGTGGCGGGGGTCAGGATGATGAGCAGTTCTTC. The entire variable domain, with the rest obtained from reference TRBV9 and TRBJ2-1, is as follows: DSGVTQTPKHLITATGQRVTLRCSPRSGDLSVYWYQQSLDQGLQFLIQYYNGEERAKGNILERFSAQQFPDLHSELNLSSLELGDSALYFCASSETGGGGQDDEQFFGPGTRLTVL.

This chain links TRBV28 with TRBJ1-5; 8 positions agree with TRBD1. Per the germline V gene, CDR1 is MDHEN and CDR2 is SYDVKM. V dropped 5 bases and J dropped 4; count of bases not matched to a gene: 4. The CDR3 is made up of 14 amino acids. CDR3 residues: CASSPGGRNQPQHF. The CDR3 region has the DNA TGTGCCAGCAGTCCAGGGGGCAGGAATCAGCCCCAGCATTTT. Drawing the rest from reference TRBV28 and TRBJ1-5, the complete variable domain is DVKVTQSSRYLVKRTGEKVFLECVQDMDHENMFWYRQDPGLGLRLIYFSYDVKMKEKGDIPEGYSVSREKKERFSLILESASTNQTSMYLCASSPGGRNQPQHFGDGTRLSIL.

V is TRBV5-1 and J is TRBJ2-1; 7 bases match TRBD1. V gave up 3 bases and J gave up 1 base; unmatched junction bases: 4. Per germline, CDR1 SGHRS and CDR2 YFSETQ. The CDR3 is 15 amino acids. The chain's CDR3 is CASSSRTGSYNEQFF. CDR3 in DNA: TGCGCCAGCAGCTCCAGGACAGGTTCCTACAATGAGCAGTTCTTC.

This rearrangement joins TRBV7-6 to TRBJ1-6, with D tentatively TRBD1 (6 bases). Germline V gene data show CDR1 as SGHVS and CDR2 as FNYEAQ. The V end lost 4 bases, the J end lost 17 bases, and 18 bases lay between the germline ends. The CDR3 covers 13 residues. The CDR3 spells CASSSGGEGGIHF. The CDR3 nucleotides read TGTGCCAGCAGCTCCGGAGGGGAGGGGGGGATCCACTTT.

V is TRBV5-4 and J is TRBJ2-3; 7 bases fit TRBD2. There are 16 residues in the CDR3. The junction had 9 bases not matched to a gene; V was cut back by 0 bases and J by 5 bases. Germline values: CDR1 SGHNT, CDR2 YYREEE (reference sequence). CDR3 DNA: TGTGCCAGCAGCTTGGAGGGTCGGGGGGTGAAAGATACGCAGTATTTT. Protein sequence: CASSLEGRGVKDTQYF.